These 17 T cell receptor beta chains originate from one sample sequenced in a study of blood T cell repertoires in COVID-19. Some clones are missing from TCRdb's copy, which holds only in-frame ones; the method was immunoSEQ multiplex PCR. This table has under 250,000 clones, about 86% appearing once. The material sequenced was PBMCs or T cells enriched from blood (not recorded which). Receptors originate from a woman between 40 and 55 years old with acute COVID-19.

This clone was detected only a few times. The chain joins TRBV7-8 to TRBJ1-5, with 8 positions matching TRBD1. CDR1 SGHVS and CDR2 FQNEAQ come from the germline V gene. Germline trimming cut 5 bases from V and 9 bases from J; bases unmatched to any gene: 12. This CDR3 contains 15 residues. CDR3 bases: TGTGCCAGCAGCCTAACGGACAGGGCGGGCATGCCCCAGCATTTT. Its translation: CASSLTDRAGMPQHF. Full variable domain (rest looked up from reference TRBV7-8 and TRBJ1-5): GAGVSQSPRYKVAKRGQDVALRCDPISGHVSLFWYQQALGQGPEFLTYFQNEAQLDKSGLPSDRFFAERPEGSVSTLKIQRTQQEDSAVYLCASSLTDRAGMPQHFGDGTRLSIL.

This clone was detected a few times. V usage is TRBV19 and J usage is TRBJ2-5; TRBD1 matches 8 bases. The length of the CDR3 is 13 residues. Per the germline V gene, CDR1 is LNHDA and CDR2 is SQIVND (reference sequence). Losses at the gene ends were 5 bases for V and 4 bases for J; bases not matched to a gene: 3. The CDR3 loop is CASSVTGGETQYF. The CDR3, as DNA: TGTGCCAGTAGTGTAACAGGGGGAGAGACCCAGTACTTC.

V gene TRBV5-1 combines with J gene TRBJ2-5; D gene unclear. Germline V gives CDR1 SGHRS, CDR2 YFSETQ. This CDR3 region has 14 residues. V gave up 1 base and J gave up 1 base, with 8 bases separating them. In DNA, the CDR3 is TGCGCCAGCAGCTTGCGACTGGCCCAAGAGACCCAGTACTTC. As protein: CASSLRLAQETQYF.

The chain joins TRBV19 to TRBJ1-2; TRBD1 aligns across 7 bases. Germline V CDR1 and CDR2: LNHDA, SQIVND (reference sequence). The CDR3 loop spans 13 amino acids. Trimming at V came to 5 bases and at J to 6 bases, leaving 6 bases not matched to a gene. CDR3 DNA: TGTGCCAGTAGTTTATCGACAGGGAATGGCTACACCTTC. Translated: CASSLSTGNGYTF.

This rearrangement joins TRBV5-1 to TRBJ1-1; 7 bases match TRBD1. This CDR3 comprises 15 residues. Per germline, CDR1 SGHRS and CDR2 YFSETQ. J was trimmed by 6 bases and V by 5 bases; bases with no gene match: 13. Here the CDR3 reads CASRLTTGFNPEAFF. CDR3 DNA: TGCGCCAGCAGACTCACGACAGGGTTTAACCCTGAAGCTTTCTTT. The full variable domain, with the rest looked up from reference TRBV5-1 and TRBJ1-1, is KAGVTQTPRYLIKTRGQQVTLSCSPISGHRSVSWYQQTPGQGLQFLFEYFSETQRNKGNFPGRFSGRQFSNSRSEMNVSTLELGDSALYLCASRLTTGFNPEAFFGQGTRLTVV.

The rearrangement links TRBV27 to TRBJ1-1; D gene ambiguous. In germline, CDR1 is MNHEY, CDR2 SMNVEV (reference sequence). This CDR3 comprises 14 residues. Trimming stripped 2 bases from V and 0 bases from J, with 7 bases between. CDR3 amino acids: CASSLTRMNTEAFF. DNA of the CDR3: TGTGCCAGCAGTTTAACACGAATGAACACTGAAGCTTTCTTT.

In nucleotides, the CDR3 is TGCAGCGTTGAATCGGTCACCGGGGAGCTGTTTTTT. Its protein is CSVESVTGELFF. This rearrangement joins TRBV29-1 to TRBJ2-2, with D uncertain. Trimming removed 2 bases at V and 4 bases at J, with 5 bases between. The germline V gene has CDR1 SQVTM and CDR2 ANQGSEA. There are 12 residues in the CDR3.

The chain couples TRBV29-1 to TRBJ1-5; the D is unclear. In germline, CDR1 is SQVTM, CDR2 ANQGSEA. The CDR3 covers 14 residues. Trimming stripped 4 bases from V and 0 bases from J, with 10 bases between. The CDR3 DNA sequence: TGCAGCGTTGTTTGGGCTGATAGCAATCAGCCCCAGCATTTT. Its translation: CSVVWADSNQPQHF. The variable domain in full, completed from reference TRBV29-1 and TRBJ1-5, reads SAVISQKPSRDICQRGTSLTIQCQVDSQVTMMFWYRQQPGQSLTLIATANQGSEATYESGFVIDKFPISRPNLTFSTLTVSNMSPEDSSIYLCSVVWADSNQPQHFGDGTRLSIL.

The CDR3 DNA is TGTGCCAGCTCACCACAGGGGGCCAGGACTGAAGCTTTCTTT. It yields the protein CASSPQGARTEAFF. V and J are TRBV18 and TRBJ1-1, with 7 bases that match TRBD1. CDR3 length equals 14 residues. CDR1 and CDR2 (germline): KGHSH, LQKENI. With 1 base clipped from V and 5 bases from J, the junction kept 4 bases outside the gene matches.

The chain is built from TRBV4-3 and TRBJ1-2; a possible D gene is TRBD1 (5 bases). The length of the CDR3 is 14 residues. Germline loops: CDR1 LGHNA, CDR2 YSLEER. V dropped 2 bases and J dropped 3 bases, with 10 bases sitting between them. In DNA form, the CDR3 reads TGCGCCAGCAGCCAATCCCTGACAGACTATGGCTACACCTTC. Translating gives CASSQSLTDYGYTF.

This clone was counted a few times. The gene calls are TRBV2 and TRBJ2-7; 9 bases agree with TRBD1. This CDR3 has 15 residues. The germline V gene encodes CDR1 SNHLY and CDR2 FYNNEI. With V trimmed by 6 bases and J by 4 bases, 10 bases remained unmatched. CDR3 loop: CASSPGQGITYEQYF. CDR3 in DNA: TGTGCCAGCAGCCCTGGACAGGGGATTACGTACGAGCAGTACTTC.

This sequence joins TRBV25-1 and TRBJ1-2, with D maybe TRBD1 (5 bases). Trimming shortened V by 4 bases and J by 5 bases, and 23 bases separated the two germline ends. The CDR3 totals 17 residues. Germline CDR1 reads MGHDK; CDR2 reads SYGVNS. The CDR3 DNA is TGTGCCAGCAGTGCCTCCGGGACTCCCCGGAGATGGTATGGCTACACCTTC. This sequence encodes CASSASGTPRRWYGYTF.

The chain couples TRBV5-1 to TRBJ2-7; D might be TRBD1 (6 bases). Trimming cost V 3 bases and J 0 bases, with 10 bases left between them. This CDR3 contains 14 residues. CDR1 SGHRS and CDR2 YFSETQ come from the germline V gene. Here the CDR3 reads CASSSTGPSYEQYF. CDR3 in DNA: TGCGCCAGCAGCTCGACAGGACCCTCCTACGAGCAGTACTTC.

The chain couples TRBV7-2 to TRBJ2-1; 14 nucleotides agree with TRBD2. This CDR3 is 16 amino acids long. Germline V CDR1 and CDR2: SGHTA, FQGNSA. The trim removed 5 bases at V and 5 bases at J, leaving 5 bases unmatched. The CDR3 region is CASSAGLAGANNEQFF. Here the CDR3 DNA reads TGTGCCAGCAGCGCGGGACTAGCGGGAGCCAACAATGAGCAGTTCTTC.

CDR3 coding DNA: TGCGCCAGCAGTGAGTCGAGGTTCTATGGCTACACCTTC. It encodes CASSESRFYGYTF. V and J are TRBV10-1 and TRBJ1-2; the D is unclear. The germline gives CDR1 WNHNN, CDR2 SYGVQD (reference sequence). V lost 0 bases and J lost 4, with 6 bases in between. There are 13 residues in the CDR3.

This sequence joins TRBV7-8 and TRBJ1-5; the D gene is possibly TRBD1 (6 bases). Germline CDR1 is SGHVS and CDR2 is FQNEAQ. The CDR3 sequence is 15 residues long. Trimming took off 2 bases at V and 4 bases at J, with 12 bases between the two ends. The CDR3 here is CASSLTRGGNQPQHF. Here the CDR3 DNA reads TGTGCCAGCAGCTTAACGAGGGGGGGAAATCAGCCCCAGCATTTT.

This clone was counted a few times. This chain links TRBV28 with TRBJ1-2; D is possibly TRBD1 (5 bases). CDR1 and CDR2 (germline): MDHEN, SYDVKM. The V end lost 5 bases, the J end lost 8 bases, and 12 bases lay between the germline ends. The CDR3 is 12 amino acids. Here the CDR3 reads CASSGQGQGYTF. The CDR3 DNA is TGTGCCAGCAGTGGTCAGGGCCAAGGCTACACCTTC.